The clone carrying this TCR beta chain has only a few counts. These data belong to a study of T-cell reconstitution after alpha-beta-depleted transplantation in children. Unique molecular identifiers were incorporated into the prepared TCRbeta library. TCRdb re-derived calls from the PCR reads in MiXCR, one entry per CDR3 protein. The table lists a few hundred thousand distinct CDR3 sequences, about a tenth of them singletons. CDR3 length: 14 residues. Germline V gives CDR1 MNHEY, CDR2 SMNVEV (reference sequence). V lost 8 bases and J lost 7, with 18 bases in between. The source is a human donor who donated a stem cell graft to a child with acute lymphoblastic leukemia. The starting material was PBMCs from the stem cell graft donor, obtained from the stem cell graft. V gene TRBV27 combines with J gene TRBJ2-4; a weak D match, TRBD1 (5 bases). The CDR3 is CASRVGAGLNIQYF. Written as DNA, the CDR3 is TGTGCCAGCCGCGTAGGGGCAGGGTTGAACATTCAGTACTTC.